A selection of T cell receptor beta chains follows, all from one sample in a study of early T cells in non-severe SARS-CoV-2 infection. A single record per CDR3 protein comes from TCRdb applying MiXCR to the 5' RACE reads. The data hold around 46,000 distinct CDR3 sequences, with 11% observed a single time. What was sequenced was whole blood. The receptor set was obtained from an adult who was a healthcare worker with PCR-confirmed SARS-CoV-2 infection or an uninfected control (not recorded which). Each CDR3 is given with its conserved first and last residue. Each record gives: CDR3 length, J gene, V gene, clone size, D gene, CDR3 DNA, CDR3 protein. A D gene is named only where the DNA matches it firmly. Clone sizes are given selectively: once, few, many, or a class where the clone is expanded.

length: 13; J: TRBJ1-1; V: TRBV28; size: .; D: .; DNA: TGTGCCAGCAGTTCAAGCAGGGCGAGGGAAGCTTTCTTT; CDR3: CASSSSRAREAFF
length: 13; J: TRBJ2-1; V: TRBV7-7; size: .; D: .; DNA: TGTGCCAGCAGCTTAGCTAGCAACAATGAGCAGTTCTTC; CDR3: CASSLASNNEQFF
length: 13; J: TRBJ2-1; V: TRBV5-4; size: few; D: .; DNA: TGTGCCAGCAGCATCGGACTGACGAATGAGCAGTTCTTC; CDR3: CASSIGLTNEQFF
length: 16; J: TRBJ2-1; V: TRBV5-1; size: few; D: TRBD2; DNA: TGCGCCAGCAGCCGGGCTTTGGGAGCGGGAGAGGGTGAGCAGTTCTTC; CDR3: CASSRALGAGEGEQFF
length: 14; J: TRBJ2-3; V: TRBV13; size: many; D: .; DNA: TGTGCCAGCAGCTCCCCGTCGGGCACAGATACGCAGTATTTT; CDR3: CASSSPSGTDTQYF
length: 15; J: TRBJ2-2; V: TRBV10-3; size: many; D: .; DNA: TGTGCCATCAGTGAATGGGGTTACGACACCGGGGAGCTGTTTTTT; CDR3: CAISEWGYDTGELFF
length: 16; J: TRBJ1-2; V: TRBV7-2; size: .; D: .; DNA: TGTGCCAGCAGCTTAGTTGAGACATCCGCTAACTATGGCTACACCTTC; CDR3: CASSLVETSANYGYTF
length: 14; J: TRBJ1-4; V: TRBV7-9; size: .; D: .; DNA: TGTGCCAGCAGACTTCAGGGGACTAATGAAAAACTGTTTTTT; CDR3: CASRLQGTNEKLFF
length: 16; J: TRBJ1-5; V: TRBV6-2/TRBV6-3; size: many; D: TRBD1; DNA: TGTGCCAGCAGTTACAGGACAGGGGATGGCAATCAGCCCCAGCATTTT; CDR3: CASSYRTGDGNQPQHF
length: 14; J: TRBJ2-5; V: TRBV12-3/TRBV12-4; size: many; D: .; DNA: TGTGCCAGCAGCAAGACAGGTTCCTTGGAGACCCAGTACTTC; CDR3: CASSKTGSLETQYF
length: 15; J: TRBJ1-6; V: TRBV4-1; size: .; D: .; DNA: TGCGCCAGCAGCCAAGGGCCGGGTCCCAATTCACCCCTCCACTTT; CDR3: CASSQGPGPNSPLHF
length: 15; J: TRBJ2-4; V: TRBV4-3; size: few; D: .; DNA: TGCGCCAGCAGCCAAGCACGGCTAGCCAAAAACATTCAGTACTTC; CDR3: CASSQARLAKNIQYF
length: 16; J: TRBJ2-3; V: TRBV7-3; size: few; D: .; DNA: TGTGCCAGCAGCCCTCCCGCCAGCGGCCCTCCTTCGGCGCAGTATTTT; CDR3: CASSPPASGPPSAQYF
length: 15; J: TRBJ2-3; V: TRBV20-1; size: many; D: .; DNA: TGCAGTGCCATCCCGCTTGGACGGTCGAAGGATACGCAGTATTTT; CDR3: CSAIPLGRSKDTQYF
length: 15; J: TRBJ2-2; V: TRBV19; size: many; D: TRBD1; DNA: TGTGCCAGCAGGACCGGACAGGTGTCTACCGGGGAGCTGTTTTTT; CDR3: CASRTGQVSTGELFF
length: 11; J: TRBJ1-3; V: TRBV7-2; size: many; D: .; DNA: TGTGCCAGCCAAGGTGGAAACACCATATATTTT; CDR3: CASQGGNTIYF
length: 13; J: TRBJ2-1; V: TRBV7-7; size: .; D: TRBD2; DNA: TGTGCTAGCAGCAGCGGGAGCCACAATGAGCAGTTCTTC; CDR3: CASSSGSHNEQFF
length: 14; J: TRBJ2-7; V: TRBV7-2; size: few; D: .; DNA: TGTGCCAGCAGCTTAGGAACCCAGTCCTACGAGCAGTACTTC; CDR3: CASSLGTQSYEQYF
length: 16; J: TRBJ2-7; V: TRBV28; size: .; D: TRBD2; DNA: TGTGCCAGCAGTTCGCCTGCTAGCGGGTTCTCCTACGAGCAGTACTTC; CDR3: CASSSPASGFSYEQYF
length: 14; J: TRBJ2-1; V: TRBV7-7; size: .; D: .; DNA: TGTGCCAGCAGCTTAAATTTCGGCAGCAATGAGCAGTTCTTC; CDR3: CASSLNFGSNEQFF